Each of the 14 T cell receptor beta chains below was sequenced from the same sample in a study of cytomegalovirus exposure and HLA in healthy donors. Primers: 60 Vbeta forward and 13 Jbeta reverse. Profiled with immunoSEQ multiplex PCR; TCRdb holds only in-frame clones, not every one. The sample records roughly 180,000 clones, roughly 88% being singletons. Input material: PBMCs. Receptors were obtained from a girl aged 2-15 years in good health and CMV-seropositive.

The chain has TRBV6-1 and TRBJ1-2; D not resolved. Germline CDR1 is MNHNS and CDR2 is SASEGT. This CDR3 is built from 11 residues. Trimming pared 6 bases from V and 10 bases from J, leaving 12 bases between. The CDR3, as DNA: TGTGCCAGCAGATCCGACGGACTCTACACCTTC. Translating it yields CASRSDGLYTF.

The genes are TRBV19 and TRBJ2-7, with 7 bases fitting TRBD2. The junction had 7 bases not matched to a gene; V was cut back by 6 bases and J by 2 bases. This CDR3 is built from 14 residues. In germline, CDR1 is LNHDA, CDR2 SQIVND (reference sequence). The CDR3 here is CASRRTSITYEQYF. The DNA of the CDR3 is TGTGCCAGTAGGAGGACTAGTATAACCTACGAGCAGTACTTC. The full variable domain, completed using reference TRBV19 and TRBJ2-7, is DGGITQSPKYLFRKEGQNVTLSCEQNLNHDAMYWYRQDPGQGLRLIYYSQIVNDFQKGDIAEGYSVSREKKESFPLTVTSAQKNPTAFYLCASRRTSITYEQYFGPGTRLTVT.

The count of this clone is one. In nucleotides, the CDR3 is TGCGCCAGCAGCCAAGAGAGATCAGGGAGGTCGGTTCGCACTGAAGCTTTCTTT. It encodes CASSQERSGRSVRTEAFF. This chain joins TRBV4-1 and TRBJ1-1, with D tentatively TRBD1 (5 bases). This CDR3 spans 18 amino acids. Per the germline V gene, CDR1 is MGHRA and CDR2 is YSYEKL. V was pared by 0 bases and J by 4 bases, with 21 bases between.

The V gene is TRBV4-2, the J gene TRBJ1-5, with D hard to call. Germline CDR1 and CDR2: LGHNA and YNFKEQ. This CDR3 region has 14 residues. V lost 2 bases to trimming and J lost 4 bases, with 9 bases between them. CDR3 sequence: CASSQYEVNQPQHF. CDR3 sequence (DNA): TGTGCCAGCAGCCAATATGAGGTAAATCAGCCCCAGCATTTT.

The chain links TRBV25-1 to TRBJ2-1; D is undetermined. The CDR3 length is 13 residues. V lost 5 bases to trimming and J lost 4 bases, with 9 bases between them. In germline, CDR1 is MGHDK, CDR2 SYGVNS. This chain's CDR3 is CASSSDRYNEQFF. CDR3 nucleotides: TGTGCCAGCAGTTCCGATCGGTACAATGAGCAGTTCTTC.

The J gene is TRBJ1-1, the V gene TRBV27; unclear D gene. This CDR3 is built from 14 residues. V was shortened by 5 bases and J by 8 bases, with 18 bases between the two germline ends. The germline CDR1 and CDR2 sequences are MNHEY and SMNVEV (reference sequence). The CDR3 DNA follows: TGTGCCAGCAGTCAAAACCGACAACCTAGCGAAGCTTTCTTT. It encodes CASSQNRQPSEAFF.

This clone has just one count. The V call is TRBV28, the J call TRBJ2-1, with 14 bases lining up with TRBD2. Germline V gene sequence: CDR1 MDHEN, CDR2 SYDVKM. V shed 6 bases and J 2 bases; nucleotides not matched to a gene: 12. CDR3 length: 19 residues. In DNA, the CDR3 is TGTGCCAGCAGCCCATATGGGACTAGCGGGAGAGTTGCCTACAATGAGCAGTTCTTC. Translation: CASSPYGTSGRVAYNEQFF.

This clone was seen just once. V usage is TRBV28 and J usage is TRBJ1-1; D possibly corresponds to TRBD1 (6 bases). The CDR3 totals 12 residues. Germline V lookup: CDR1 MDHEN, CDR2 SYDVKM. V was clipped by 6 bases and J by 4 bases, with 9 bases between them. The CDR3 spells CASRRGGTEAFF. CDR3 sequence (DNA): TGTGCCAGCAGAAGGGGGGGCACTGAAGCTTTCTTT.

This chain joins TRBV4-1 and TRBJ2-1, with 7 bases that match TRBD2. Per the germline V gene, CDR1 is MGHRA and CDR2 is YSYEKL. Losses at the gene ends were 4 bases for V and 12 bases for J; bases not matched to a gene: 21. This CDR3 is 17 amino acids long. Here the CDR3 DNA reads TGCGCCAGCAGCCTCACCACTCAATCCGGACTAGAGGGCGTGCAGTTCTTC. Protein sequence: CASSLTTQSGLEGVQFF.

The chain employs TRBV19 and TRBJ2-4; 9 bases agree with TRBD2. The germline V gene has CDR1 LNHDA and CDR2 SQIVND (reference sequence). V dropped 4 bases and J dropped 0; count of bases not matched to a gene: 1. CDR3 length: 15 amino acids. This CDR3 reads CASSTSGIAKNIQYF. The CDR3 DNA reads as TGTGCCAGTAGTACTAGCGGGATAGCCAAAAACATTCAGTACTTC. Supplemented by reference TRBV19 and TRBJ2-4, the full variable domain reads DGGITQSPKYLFRKEGQNVTLSCEQNLNHDAMYWYRQDPGQGLRLIYYSQIVNDFQKGDIAEGYSVSREKKESFPLTVTSAQKNPTAFYLCASSTSGIAKNIQYFGAGTRLSVL.

The chain uses TRBV5-1 and TRBJ2-2; tentative D call: TRBD2 (5 bases). The CDR3 has 13 residues. V was shortened by 4 bases and J by 6 bases, with 10 bases between the two germline ends. Germline V gene data show CDR1 as SGHRS and CDR2 as YFSETQ. CDR3 bases: TGCGCCAGCAGCCTGACTATATCCGGGGAGCTGTTTTTT. Translated, it gives CASSLTISGELFF.

This chain links TRBV12-5 with TRBJ1-2; no reliable D call. Germline V lookup: CDR1 LGHNT, CDR2 FRNRAP. The CDR3 runs to 14 residues. V was clipped by 3 bases and J by 4 bases, with 12 bases between them. The DNA of the CDR3 is TGTGCTAGTGGTTTCCCAGAGGGTAGCTATGGCTACACCTTC. Amino acids: CASGFPEGSYGYTF.

In its sample, this clone was seen once. The rearrangement joins TRBV5-4 to TRBJ2-3, with 14 bases aligning to TRBD2. This CDR3 contains 19 residues. The V gene end was trimmed by 3 bases and the J gene end by 6 bases; junction bases not matched to a gene: 15. CDR1 is SGHNT, CDR2 YYREEE, per germline (reference sequence). The chain's CDR3 is CASSWGLAGVRSRVDTQYF. In DNA form, the CDR3 reads TGTGCCAGCAGCTGGGGACTAGCGGGGGTGAGGTCCCGTGTGGATACGCAGTATTTT.

V and J are TRBV12-5 and TRBJ2-2; 7 bases line up with TRBD2. Germline loops: CDR1 LGHNT, CDR2 FRNRAP. The CDR3 sequence is 14 residues long. V trimming: 7 bases; J trimming: 7 bases; junction bases outside the gene matches: 9. This chain's CDR3 is CASDLGGSGGELFF. The DNA for the CDR3 is TGTGCTAGTGACCTCGGGGGGTCGGGCGGGGAGCTGTTTTTT.